What follows is one TCR beta chain and its context. Germline V gene sequence: CDR1 LNHNV, CDR2 YYDKDF (reference sequence). V dropped 0 bases and J dropped 10 bases, with 12 bases sitting between them. The CDR3 loop spans 13 amino acids. The method was immunoSEQ multiplex PCR; TCRdb's version includes in-frame clones alone and lacks a portion of them. Of 35,000 to 40,000 clones listed, 65% to 90% are singletons. This sample was taken from a study of radiotherapy plus CTLA-4 blockade in lung cancer. Participants had chemo-refractory metastatic non-small-cell lung cancer and were treated with focal radiation plus ipilimumab CTLA-4 blockade.

The specimen was peripheral blood, collected from a patient treated with radiotherapy plus ipilimumab. This chain connects TRBV15 to TRBJ1-1; D remains unclear. The clonotype originates from a human donor with non-small cell lung cancer whose response to radiotherapy plus ipilimumab could not be evaluated. The DNA of the CDR3 is TGTGCCACCAGCAGAGATAGAGGTGCGGGAGCTTTCTTT. Translation: CATSRDRGAGAFF.